This T cell receptor beta chain was captured by sequencing in a study of human T cells and chemical hapten exposure. Time point meaning: pre-sensitization, week 0. The sample's treatment: therapeutic diphenylcyclopropenone sensitization with weekly scalp DPC. This clonotype was picked up many times. TCRdb redid the calling of the RACE reads with MiXCR, one entry per CDR3 protein. The sample holds under 90,000 distinct CDR3 sequences, 8% to 10% seen once. The sample in question was whole blood, obtained in connection with sensitization to the hapten diphenylcyclopropenone (DPC). The origin of this receptor is a woman between 40 and 55 years old with alopecia areata. Some clones in this sample may be carry-over from other donors' samples.

The CDR3 loop reads CASSSRGEGETQYF. DNA for the CDR3: TGTGCCAGCAGCTCCAGGGGGGAGGGGGAGACCCAGTACTTC. The rearrangement joins TRBV5-4 to TRBJ2-5; D tentatively fits TRBD1 or TRBD2 (7 bases each). This CDR3 is 14 amino acids long. CDR1 SGHNT and CDR2 YYREEE come from the germline V gene (reference sequence). Trimming left V 3 bases short and J 5 bases short, with 14 bases between.